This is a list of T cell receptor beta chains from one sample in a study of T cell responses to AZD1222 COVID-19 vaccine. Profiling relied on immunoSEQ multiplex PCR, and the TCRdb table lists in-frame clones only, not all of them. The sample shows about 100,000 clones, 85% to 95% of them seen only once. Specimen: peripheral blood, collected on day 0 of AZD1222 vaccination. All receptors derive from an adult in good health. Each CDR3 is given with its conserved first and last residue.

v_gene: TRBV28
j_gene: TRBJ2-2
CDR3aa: CASKTNTGELFF

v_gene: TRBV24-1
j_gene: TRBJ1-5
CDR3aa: CATSDNTGFQPQHF

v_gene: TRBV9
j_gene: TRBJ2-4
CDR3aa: CASSAPENIQYF

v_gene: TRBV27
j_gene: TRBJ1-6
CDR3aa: CASTKGTDYSPLHF

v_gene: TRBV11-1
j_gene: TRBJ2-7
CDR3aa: CASSSLAVNSYEQYF

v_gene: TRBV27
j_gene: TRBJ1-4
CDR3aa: CASSGQPTNEKLFF

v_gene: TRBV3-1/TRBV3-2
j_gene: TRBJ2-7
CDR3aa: CASSQGGAYEQYF

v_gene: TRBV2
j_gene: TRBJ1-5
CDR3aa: CASSVNRPDQPQHF

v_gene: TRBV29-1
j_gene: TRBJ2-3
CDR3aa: CSVEVEGGRTDTQYF

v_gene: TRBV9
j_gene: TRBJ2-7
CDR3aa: CASSPRSVSEQYF

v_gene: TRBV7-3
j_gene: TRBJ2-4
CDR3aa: CASSSTGAPRVKNIQYF

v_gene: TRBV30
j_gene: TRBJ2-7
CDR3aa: CAWSVRSYYEQYF

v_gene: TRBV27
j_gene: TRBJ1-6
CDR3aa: CASTGGYNSPLHF

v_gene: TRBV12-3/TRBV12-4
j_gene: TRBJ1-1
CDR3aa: CASSLGKEWWAFF

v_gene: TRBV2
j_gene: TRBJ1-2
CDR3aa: CASRTGTGGNYGYTF

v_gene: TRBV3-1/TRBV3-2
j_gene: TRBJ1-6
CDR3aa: CASSRTRQGSYNSPLHF